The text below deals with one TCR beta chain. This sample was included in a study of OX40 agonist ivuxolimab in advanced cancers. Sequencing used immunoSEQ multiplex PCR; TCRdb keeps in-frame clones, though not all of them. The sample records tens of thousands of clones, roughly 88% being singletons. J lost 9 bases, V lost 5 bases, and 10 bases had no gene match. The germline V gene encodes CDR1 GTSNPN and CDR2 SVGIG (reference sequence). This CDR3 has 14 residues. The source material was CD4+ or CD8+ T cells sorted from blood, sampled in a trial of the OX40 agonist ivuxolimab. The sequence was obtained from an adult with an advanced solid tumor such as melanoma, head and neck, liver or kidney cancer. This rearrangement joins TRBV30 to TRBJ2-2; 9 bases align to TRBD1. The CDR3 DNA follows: TGTGCCTGGGTTTCGACAGGGGGGAACCGGGAGCTGTTTTTT. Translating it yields CAWVSTGGNRELFF.